Below, one T cell receptor beta chain is given with its context. The target of this receptor is not known. Base-call qualities are not available, and no considerably larger clone is one nucleotide away. This entry belongs to a study of radiotherapy plus CTLA-4 blockade in lung cancer listed by TCRdb under 2018. Regarding the research as a whole: Objective responses were observed in about a sixth of enrolled patients, and disease control was achieved in 25% to 40%.

The study evaluated CTLA-4 blockade (ipilimumab) given together with focal radiation therapy in patients who had chemo-refractory metastatic non-small-cell lung cancer. Overall results and qualifications from the work: After treatment with radiotherapy and ipilimumab, TCR clones that originated in tumors expanded in peripheral blood. The strongest predictors of response were reported to be early dynamic shifts in blood T cell clones along with a rise in serum interferon-beta following radiation.

Based on the germline V gene (reference sequence), the CDR1 and CDR2 sequences are LNHNV and YYDKDF. CDR3 length: 14 amino acids, cysteine to phenylalanine. Only CDR3 DNA remains: 42 bases, in frame from the first base. A distance of 9 bases separates the germline ends of V and J, which lose 0 bases and 4 bases respectively. The library was produced with the immunoSEQ multiplex PCR assay. The clones in this table, taken by TCRdb from immuneACCESS, are in-frame only. Not every clone is retained; where verified, under half of the shortfall comes from an unresolved V gene, and the cause of the rest is unknown. This sample has 30,000 to 50,000 clones in its table, and 60% to 80% of those were observed once. 20% to 30% of the sample lies in the top ten.

Recombination joined TRBV15 with TRBJ1-2; the D gene lacks a confident call. The sample consisted of peripheral blood, taken from a patient treated with radiotherapy plus ipilimumab. This receptor was identified in a human donor with non-small cell lung cancer that progressed on radiotherapy plus ipilimumab. The DNA reads TGTGCCACCAGCAGAGACGGGGAGGCCTATGGCTACACCTTC. It translates to CATSRDGEAYGYTF.